The 29 T cell receptor beta chains below were found in one sample sequenced in a study of T cell clonality in common variable immunodeficiency. Overall study results and limits: Common variable immunodeficiency TCR beta sequences reportedly had fewer deletions and N-nucleotide insertions.

Only in-frame clones appear in the TCRdb table, and some are missing; sequencing was by immunoSEQ multiplex PCR. The sample has approximately 18,000 clones, none seen only once. These TCRs are of unknown antigen specificity. Sequenced sample: peripheral blood mononuclear cells. All receptors come from a human donor with common variable immunodeficiency.

There are many counts of this clone. The CDR3 end falls 3 residues outside the read, so it is completed with the germline J gene. V usage is TRBV6-2 or TRBV6-3 and J usage is TRBJ2-1; 7 bases are a match to TRBD2. From germline, CDR1 is MNHEY and CDR2 SVGEGT. CDR3 length: 14 residues. V dropped 2 bases and J dropped 7; count of bases not matched to a gene: 5. The CDR3 bases that were read are TGTGCCAGCAGTTACAGCGGGATCGCAAATGAG. Translated, it gives CASSYSGIANE. The full-length CDR3 reads as CASSYSGIANEQFF.

Worth noting for this clone: The read stops 3 residues short of the end of the CDR3; the missing end is completed from the germline J gene. The chain is built from TRBV30 and TRBJ1-2; 8 positions agree with TRBD1. This CDR3 is 15 amino acids long. CDR1 and CDR2 (germline): GTSNPN, SVGIG (reference sequence). V shed 3 bases and J 4 bases; nucleotides not matched to a gene: 10. CDR3: CAWSATRQGFYGYTF. The part of the CDR3 DNA that was read is TGTGCCTGGAGCGCAACTCGACAGGGGTTCTATGGC.

A note on this clone: Sequencing ends 3 residues short of the CDR3 end; the germline J gene provides the rest. This rearrangement joins TRBV30 to TRBJ2-7; D gene ambiguous. Trimming cost V 4 bases and J 0 bases, with 7 bases left between them. Germline CDR1 and CDR2: GTSNPN and SVGIG (reference sequence). This CDR3 is 12 amino acids long. The sequenced CDR3 bases are TGTGCCTGGATACGGTCCTCCTACGAG. This encodes CAWIRSSYE. In full, the CDR3 is CAWIRSSYEQYF.

This clone has more than one count but fewer than ten. Coverage ceases 3 residues before the CDR3 finishes, and the germline J gene fills in the end. The chain is built from TRBV7-8 and TRBJ2-5, with D possibly TRBD2 on 5 matching bases. From germline, CDR1 is SGHVS and CDR2 FQNEAQ. The V end lost 0 bases, the J end lost 5 bases, and 16 bases lay between the germline ends. This CDR3 contains 16 residues. This CDR3 is CASSLALRRRRETQYF. The covered CDR3 bases are TGTGCCAGCAGCTTAGCCCTTCGCCGCAGGAGGGAGACC.

This clone was counted ten times or more. The read ends 3 residues early relative to the CDR3; the germline J gene fills the gap. V and J are TRBV30 and TRBJ2-4; 7 positions agree with TRBD2. After removal of 4 bases from V and 6 bases from J, the junction contained 6 bases not matched to a gene. Germline lookup yields CDR1 GTSNPN and CDR2 SVGIG (reference sequence). This CDR3 region has 13 residues. The covered CDR3 bases are TGTGCCTGGACCGGGGGACTACCAAACATT. This sequence encodes CAWTGGLPNI. The CDR3 in its entirety is CAWTGGLPNIQYF.

CDR3 residues: CASSIGGSPLHF. The sequenced part of the CDR3 DNA is TGTGCCAGTAGTATAGGAGGTTCACCC. V is TRBV19 and J is TRBJ1-6; D ambiguous. Read coverage stops 3 residues before the CDR3 terminus; the germline J gene supplies the remainder. The CDR3 has 12 residues. Trimming removed 1 base at V and 9 bases at J, with 4 bases between. Germline CDR1 reads LNHDA; CDR2 reads SQIVND (reference sequence).

In regard to this clone: Read data end 3 residues before the CDR3 end; the end is taken from the germline J gene. The chain has TRBV2 and TRBJ2-4; 7 bases agree with TRBD1. The CDR3 spans 12 residues. CDR1 is SNHLY and CDR2 is FYNNEI in the germline V gene. Germline trimming cut 8 bases from V and 5 bases from J; bases unmatched to any gene: 3. The CDR3 DNA, read in part, is TGTGCCAGCCGGGGACAGCAAAACATT. Its translation: CASRGQQNI. The complete CDR3 reads CASRGQQNIQYF.

Ten or more counts support this clone. Sequencing ends 3 residues short of the CDR3 end; the germline J gene provides the rest. V usage is TRBV6-1 and J usage is TRBJ1-2; D is possibly TRBD1 (5 bases). The CDR3 spans 18 residues. Between the trimmed V and J ends, which lost 2 bases and 2 bases, there was a span of 21 bases. Germline CDR1 MNHNS, CDR2 SASEGT. CDR3 region: CASSERGIQLISNYGYTF. The sequenced part of the CDR3 DNA is TGTGCCAGCAGTGAACGGGGGATACAGCTTATTTCCAACTATGGC.

By share, this clone ranks as medium-sized (0.01 to 0.1%). The read is 3 residues too short to cover the CDR3 end, so that end is filled in from the germline J gene. The chain couples TRBV18 to TRBJ2-5; D is undetermined. The CDR3 length is 14 residues. CDR1 KGHSH and CDR2 LQKENI come from the germline V gene. Between the trimmed V and J ends, which lost 2 bases and 1 base, there was a span of 8 bases. The part of the CDR3 DNA that was read is TGTGCCAGCTCACCAACAGTCCCCCAAGAGACC. The encoded protein is CASSPTVPQET. From start to end, the CDR3 is CASSPTVPQETQYF.

Comments on this clone: Sequencing ends 3 residues short of the CDR3 end; the germline J gene provides the rest. The chain couples TRBV19 to TRBJ2-3; possible D gene TRBD1, 6 bases. The CDR3 length is 14 residues. V was shortened by 5 bases and J by 0 bases, with 9 bases between the two germline ends. Germline V CDR1 and CDR2: LNHDA, SQIVND (reference sequence). Incomplete CDR3 DNA: TGTGCCAGTAGTCCACAGGGAAGCACAGATACG. Its translation is CASSPQGSTDT. The whole CDR3 protein is CASSPQGSTDTQYF.

This clone was observed a few times. The read terminates 3 residues ahead of where the CDR3 ends, so the germline J gene completes it. V usage is TRBV2 and J usage is TRBJ1-2, with TRBD1 as a possible D gene (6 bases). The ends were cut back, 6 bases at V and 4 bases at J, with 15 bases in the middle. This CDR3 has 14 residues. The V gene's germline CDR1 is SNHLY and CDR2 FYNNEI. CDR3 protein: CASRSTGSSYGYTF. The sequenced part of the CDR3 DNA is TGTGCCAGCAGGAGTACAGGGTCCTCCTATGGC.

Only a few counts were recorded for this clone. The CDR3 goes on 3 residues after the read ends, and that part is filled in from the germline J gene. The V call is TRBV5-1, the J call TRBJ2-1; D possibly corresponds to TRBD1 (5 bases). The CDR3 has 15 residues. Trimming cost V 0 bases and J 4 bases, with 11 bases left between them. Germline V CDR1 and CDR2: SGHRS, YFSETQ. Incomplete CDR3 DNA: TGCGCCAGCAGCTTGGATGGTCAGGGATACAATGAG. This translates into CASSLDGQGYNE. The whole CDR3 sequence reads CASSLDGQGYNEQFF.

To note about this clone: The observed sequence ends 3 residues before the CDR3 terminus, with the missing tail filled in from the germline J gene. The chain carries TRBV6-2 or TRBV6-3 and TRBJ2-1; no reliable D call. V lost 5 bases to trimming and J lost 5 bases, with 10 bases between them. This CDR3 is 13 amino acids long. The germline CDR1 and CDR2 sequences are MNHEY and SVGEGT. The CDR3 DNA, read in part, is TGTGCCAGCAGTCAGATTTATAACAATGAG. Translated: CASSQIYNNE. The CDR3 as a whole reads CASSQIYNNEQFF.

Details on this clone: The read ends 3 residues before the CDR3 terminus; that terminus is restored from the germline J gene. The chain combines TRBV30 with TRBJ1-2; D call uncertain. Germline CDR1 and CDR2: GTSNPN and SVGIG (reference sequence). The CDR3 is 12 residues long. The V and J ends lost 0 bases and 5 bases respectively, with 7 bases between them. The sequenced CDR3 bases are TGTGCCTGGAGTGTCACCCAGTATGGC. Translation gives CAWSVTQYG. The whole CDR3 sequence reads CAWSVTQYGYTF.

This clone has more than one count but fewer than ten. The read terminates 3 residues before the CDR3 end, so the remaining end is supplied by the germline J gene. J is TRBJ1-2 and V is TRBV2, with D possibly matching TRBD1 (6 bases). Trimming left V 4 bases short and J 2 bases short, with 14 bases between. CDR3 length equals 15 residues. The germline CDR1 and CDR2 sequences are SNHLY and FYNNEI. CDR3 loop: CASSGGQTANYGYTF. The DNA read from the CDR3 is TGTGCCAGCAGTGGGGGGCAGACCGCCAACTATGGC.

Sample share makes this clone medium-sized. The read terminates 3 residues ahead of where the CDR3 ends, so the germline J gene completes it. V usage is TRBV13 and J usage is TRBJ1-4; D is possibly TRBD1 (5 bases). The CDR3 sequence is 16 residues long. The V gene's germline CDR1 is PRHDT and CDR2 FYEKMQ (reference sequence). The V end lost 3 bases, the J end lost 8 bases, and 19 bases lay between the germline ends. The CDR3 protein is CASSFSLGGSEEKLFF. The sequenced CDR3 bases are TGTGCCAGCAGCTTCTCCCTCGGGGGATCGGAGGAAAAA.

This clone was found many times. The missing CDR3 end, 3 residues past where the read stops, is filled in from the germline J gene. The chain carries TRBV19 and TRBJ2-5; 11 bases agree with TRBD1. The CDR3 spans 14 residues. The junction had 1 base not matched to a gene; V was cut back by 3 bases and J by 4 bases. Germline values: CDR1 LNHDA, CDR2 SQIVND (reference sequence). The sequenced CDR3 bases are TGTGCCAGTAGTATCGGGACAGGGGGAGAGACC. Translating gives CASSIGTGGET. The full-length CDR3 reads as CASSIGTGGETQYF.

On this clone itself: The sequenced fragment ends 3 residues before the CDR3 boundary, so the rest is inferred from the germline J gene. The chain recombines TRBV19 with TRBJ2-7, with D unclear. CDR1 LNHDA and CDR2 SQIVND come from the germline V gene (reference sequence). The CDR3 covers 14 residues. Trimming cost V 3 bases and J 0 bases, with 9 bases left between them. The DNA read from the CDR3 is TGTGCCAGTAGTATCGGCGACAACTCCTACGAG. Amino acids: CASSIGDNSYE. The full CDR3 protein is CASSIGDNSYEQYF.

This clone was seen repeatedly, ten times or more. The observed sequence ends 3 residues before the CDR3 terminus, with the missing tail filled in from the germline J gene. The chain joins TRBV7-6 to TRBJ1-4; weak D call: TRBD1 (6 bases). The CDR3 is 12 residues long. V shed 8 bases and J shed 5 bases, with 9 bases lying between them. Germline CDR1 reads SGHVS; CDR2 reads FNYEAQ. The CDR3 protein is CASGQQNEKLFF. Incomplete CDR3 DNA: TGTGCCAGCGGACAGCAGAATGAAAAA.

There are many counts of this clone. A read error may account for a junction end that differs from germline. The read is 3 residues too short to cover the CDR3 end, so that end is filled in from the germline J gene. This chain links TRBV4-2 with TRBJ2-3; D is perhaps TRBD2 (6 bases). CDR1 LGHNA and CDR2 YNFKEQ come from the germline V gene. CDR3 length: 14 amino acids. CDR3 loop: CASSQNPSEDTQYF. The sequenced part of the CDR3 DNA is TGCGCCAGCAGCCAAAACCCTAGCGAAGATACG.

With regard to this clone: From the germline J gene comes the end of the CDR3, since the read stops 3 residues before it. The chain uses TRBV30 and TRBJ2-1; 7 nucleotides line up with TRBD2. CDR1 is GTSNPN and CDR2 is SVGIG in the germline V gene (reference sequence). The CDR3 contains 15 residues. The J segment lost 0 bases and the V segment lost 3 bases, leaving 5 bases of the junction unmatched. Partial CDR3 DNA: TGTGCCTGGAGCTCCCCGGGGGGCTCCTACAATGAG. Translated, it gives CAWSSPGGSYNE. The whole CDR3 sequence is CAWSSPGGSYNEQFF. The full variable domain, in which reference TRBV30 and TRBJ2-1 provide the parts outside the CDR3, is SQTIHQWPATLVQPVGSPLSLECTVEGTSNPNLYWYRQAAGRGLQLLFYSVGIGQISSEVPQNLSASRPQDRQFILSSKKLLLSDSGFYLCAWSSPGGSYNEQFFGPGTRLTVL.

Only a few counts were recorded for this clone. The read falls 3 residues short of the CDR3 end, and the missing part is taken from the germline J gene. The V and J genes are TRBV7-8 and TRBJ2-7; no definite D call. With 1 base removed from V and 5 bases from J, the gap between germline ends came to 3 bases. The CDR3 is 11 amino acids. The V gene's germline CDR1 is SGHVS and CDR2 FQNEAQ. CDR3 amino acids: CASSLVNEQYF. CDR3 bases read: TGTGCCAGCAGCTTAGTAAACGAG.

This clone showed up just a few times. The read ends 3 residues early relative to the CDR3; the germline J gene fills the gap. The rearrangement uses TRBV18 and TRBJ2-7; the match to TRBD2 covers 9 bases. This CDR3 spans 14 amino acids. The V and J ends lost 4 bases and 5 bases, in that order; junction bases with no gene match: 6. The germline CDR1 and CDR2 sequences are KGHSH and LQKENI. This CDR3 reads CASSRFSGSHEQYF. Partial CDR3 DNA: TGTGCCAGCTCACGGTTTAGCGGGAGCCACGAG.

As to this clone: The CDR3 is cut off 3 residues early in the read; its end comes from the germline J gene. This chain joins TRBV6-2 or TRBV6-3 and TRBJ2-7; TRBD1 aligns across 9 bases. The CDR3 is 15 amino acids. The J segment lost 2 bases and the V segment lost 5 bases, leaving 7 bases of the junction unmatched. Germline CDR1 and CDR2: MNHEY and SVGEGT. CDR3 region: CASSPPGTGTYEQYF. The DNA read from the CDR3 is TGTGCCAGCAGTCCCCCCGGGACAGGGACCTACGAG.

In its sample, this clone was seen a few times. The read gets to within 3 residues of the CDR3 end, and the germline J gene fills in the rest. V gene TRBV20-1 combines with J gene TRBJ1-2, with D perhaps matching TRBD1 (5 bases). The CDR3 is 11 amino acids. Germline assignment: CDR1 DFQATT and CDR2 SNEGSKA (reference sequence). CDR3: CSASNGGDYTF. The DNA read from the CDR3 is TGCAGTGCTAGTAACGGGGGGGAC.

This clone was observed a few times. The CDR3 is cut off 3 residues early in the read; its end comes from the germline J gene. The J gene is TRBJ1-5, the V gene TRBV6-2 or TRBV6-3; perhaps TRBD1 as D (5 bases). This CDR3 region has 13 residues. Deletions cut 4 bases from V and 7 bases from J, with 11 bases between. CDR1 MNHEY and CDR2 SVGEGT come from the germline V gene. This CDR3 is CASSLGEGQPQHF. The covered CDR3 bases are TGTGCCAGCAGTTTAGGGGAGGGCCAGCCC.

As regards this clone: The CDR3 is cut off 3 residues early in the read; its end comes from the germline J gene. The chain has TRBV7-8 and TRBJ2-7, with TRBD2 matching 8 bases. The CDR3 sequence is 15 residues long. V trimming: 1 base; J trimming: 4 bases; junction bases outside the gene matches: 6. Germline CDR1 SGHVS, CDR2 FQNEAQ. CDR3 amino acids: CASSLVTSGNYEQYF. CDR3 DNA (partial): TGTGCCAGCAGCTTAGTTACTAGCGGAAATTACGAG. Combining the CDR3 with reference TRBV7-8 and TRBJ2-7 gives the whole variable domain GAGVSQSPRYKVAKRGQDVALRCDPISGHVSLFWYQQALGQGPEFLTYFQNEAQLDKSGLPSDRFFAERPEGSVSTLKIQRTQQEDSAVYLCASSLVTSGNYEQYFGPGTRLTVT.

As regards this clone: The read terminates 3 residues before the CDR3 end, so the remaining end is supplied by the germline J gene. The chain couples TRBV2 to TRBJ2-3; a weak D match, TRBD2 (7 bases). Looked up from germline, CDR1 is SNHLY and CDR2 is FYNNEI. The CDR3 contains 16 residues. Between the trimmed V and J ends, which lost 11 bases and 1 base, there was a span of 22 bases. CDR3 loop: CAGGAGARRGTDTQYF. CDR3 DNA, as far as it was read: TGTGCCGGGGGGGCAGGGGCAAGGAGGGGCACAGATACG.

This clone showed up just a few times. Coverage ceases 3 residues before the CDR3 finishes, and the germline J gene fills in the end. This chain links TRBV7-9 with TRBJ1-2; 9 bases fit TRBD1. V lost 3 bases, J lost 2 bases, and 4 bases stayed unmatched. The germline CDR1 and CDR2 sequences are SEHNR and FQNEAQ (reference sequence). The CDR3 totals 15 residues. CDR3 DNA, as far as it was read: TGTGCCAGCAGCTTGGGACAGGGCGCCAACTATGGC. Translated: CASSLGQGANYG. The whole CDR3 sequence is CASSLGQGANYGYTF.